These 31 T cell receptor beta chains originate from one sample sequenced in a study of cytomegalovirus exposure and HLA in healthy donors. PCR employed 60 Vbeta and 13 Jbeta primers. Repertoires were generated with immunoSEQ multiplex PCR, while TCRdb's copy carries only in-frame clones and drops some. Found here are approximately 180,000 clones, 77% of them singletons; the top ten hold approximately 1.5%. The specimen sequenced was PBMCs. The origin of the receptors is a woman aged 25 to 45 in good health and CMV-seropositive.

This clone showed up just once. The V and J genes are TRBV30 and TRBJ1-2, with D perhaps matching TRBD1 (6 bases). The CDR3 consists of 13 residues. Looked up from germline, CDR1 is GTSNPN and CDR2 is SVGIG (reference sequence). The ends were cut back, 6 bases at V and 8 bases at J, with 19 bases in the middle. CDR3 sequence: CACGGGQAQGYTF. DNA for the CDR3: TGTGCCTGCGGCGGGGGGCAAGCCCAGGGCTACACCTTC.

This chain links TRBV11-3 with TRBJ2-1; D is perhaps TRBD2 (6 bases). V was clipped by 1 base and J by 3 bases, with 10 bases between them. The CDR3 runs to 15 residues. The germline V gene encodes CDR1 SGHNT and CDR2 YENEEA. The CDR3, as DNA: TGTGCCAGCAGCTTAGCTTACGGGAGCTACAATGAGCAGTTCTTC. It specifies CASSLAYGSYNEQFF.

This clone came up a few times. The chain joins TRBV6-6 to TRBJ2-1; 14 nucleotides agree with TRBD2. The length of the CDR3 is 15 residues. J gave up 7 bases and V 6 bases, and 5 bases lay outside the gene matches. Germline V gene data show CDR1 as MNHNY and CDR2 as SVGAGI (reference sequence). The CDR3 sequence: CASRSGTSGRNEQFF. DNA of the CDR3: TGTGCCAGCAGGTCGGGGACTAGCGGGAGAAATGAGCAGTTCTTC.

The V call is TRBV7-6, the J call TRBJ2-2, with D unclear. The germline V gene encodes CDR1 SGHVS and CDR2 FNYEAQ. The V gene lost 1 base and the J gene lost 6 bases, with 6 bases spanning the gap. CDR3 length equals 13 residues. The CDR3 DNA sequence: TGTGCCAGCAGCTTAGGCGGTTCCGGGGAGCTGTTTTTT. Protein: CASSLGGSGELFF.

This chain joins TRBV6-6 and TRBJ1-4, with D unresolved. The CDR3 has 14 amino acids. V lost 1 base and J 6 bases, leaving 9 bases between the germline ends. CDR1 and CDR2 (germline): MNHNY, SVGAGI (reference sequence). The CDR3 DNA reads as TGTGCCAGCAGTTACTGGCAGGCTGATGAAAAACTGTTTTTT. Protein product: CASSYWQADEKLFF.

This sequence joins TRBV5-1 and TRBJ1-1; no reliable D call. CDR3 length: 14 amino acids. With 2 bases removed from V and 1 base from J, the gap between germline ends came to 9 bases. The germline gives CDR1 SGHRS, CDR2 YFSETQ. The DNA for the CDR3 is TGCGCCAGCAGCTTAAATACCGGGAACACTGAAGCTTTCTTT. This codes for CASSLNTGNTEAFF.

The V and J genes are TRBV11-1 and TRBJ2-7; no reliable D call. Germline V lookup: CDR1 SGHAT, CDR2 FQDESV (reference sequence). The CDR3 totals 15 residues. Trimming stripped 3 bases from V and 3 bases from J, with 15 bases between. CDR3 loop: CASSFLESPDYEQYF. The DNA for the CDR3 is TGTGCCAGCAGCTTCCTAGAATCCCCCGACTACGAGCAGTACTTC.

This sequence joins TRBV30 and TRBJ1-5; the D gene is possibly TRBD1 (5 bases). Germline CDR1 and CDR2: GTSNPN and SVGIG (reference sequence). V gave up 2 bases and J gave up 0 bases, with 14 bases separating them. The CDR3 extends over 16 amino acids. The CDR3 sequence is CAWSWGDLGSNQPQHF. As DNA, the CDR3 is TGTGCCTGGAGTTGGGGGGATCTCGGTAGCAATCAGCCCCAGCATTTT.

This clone has just a few counts. The chain joins TRBV7-2 to TRBJ2-5, with TRBD1 as a possible D gene (5 bases). This CDR3 region has 15 residues. Germline loops: CDR1 SGHTA, CDR2 FQGNSA. The V and J ends lost 1 base and 3 bases respectively, with 12 bases between them. DNA for the CDR3: TGTGCCAGCAGCTTAGGGGGCCCAATCAAAGAGACCCAGTACTTC. Encoded protein: CASSLGGPIKETQYF.

This chain joins TRBV27 and TRBJ1-2; a weak D match, TRBD1 (5 bases). This CDR3 has 14 amino acids. From germline, CDR1 is MNHEY and CDR2 SMNVEV (reference sequence). The germline V and J ends were trimmed by 5 bases and 4 bases, with 14 bases remaining between them. The CDR3 region is CASSARAGAYGYTF. In DNA, the CDR3 is TGTGCCAGCAGTGCCAGGGCGGGAGCCTATGGCTACACCTTC.

The sample holds a few counts of this clone. The chain is built from TRBV11-3 and TRBJ2-3; the match to TRBD2 covers 15 bases. The J segment lost 6 bases and the V segment lost 5 bases, leaving 6 bases of the junction unmatched. The CDR3 runs 16 residues. Germline V gene sequence: CDR1 SGHNT, CDR2 YENEEA. CDR3 in amino acids: CASSPGLAGGPDTQYF. CDR3 bases: TGTGCCAGCAGCCCAGGACTAGCGGGAGGGCCGGATACGCAGTATTTT.

The genes are TRBV6-1 and TRBJ2-2, with TRBD2 matching over 10 bases. The germline V gene encodes CDR1 MNHNS and CDR2 SASEGT. CDR3 size: 15 residues. J gave up 2 bases and V 5 bases, and 2 bases lay outside the gene matches. Written as DNA, the CDR3 is TGTGCCAGCAGTAGGACTAGCGGAAACACCGGGGAGCTGTTTTTT. Its translation: CASSRTSGNTGELFF.

The V call is TRBV5-8, the J call TRBJ1-1, with 12 positions matching TRBD1. This CDR3 contains 16 residues. Germline V gene sequence: CDR1 SGHTS, CDR2 YDEGEE. After removal of 3 bases from V and 5 bases from J, the junction contained 8 bases not matched to a gene. The CDR3 DNA reads as TGTGCCAGCAGCTCGGGACAGGGGGCGATTGGGACTGAAGCTTTCTTT. This translates into CASSSGQGAIGTEAFF.

This chain connects TRBV5-1 to TRBJ2-1, with 10 positions matching TRBD1. Trimming took 4 bases from V and 6 from J; bases not matched to a gene: 7. CDR3 length equals 15 residues. Germline V gene data show CDR1 as SGHRS and CDR2 as YFSETQ. The CDR3 here is CASSIRQGAGNEQFF. DNA of the CDR3: TGCGCCAGCAGCATCCGACAGGGGGCGGGCAATGAGCAGTTCTTC.

V is TRBV28 and J is TRBJ2-6; D is possibly TRBD2 (7 bases). There are 19 residues in the CDR3. The V end was cut by 0 bases, the J end by 3 bases, with 18 bases between. Germline V gene data show CDR1 as MDHEN and CDR2 as SYDVKM. This CDR3 is CASSLWGVGGAGGANVLTF. The CDR3 bases are TGTGCCAGCAGTTTATGGGGGGTTGGGGGGGCTGGTGGGGCCAACGTCCTGACTTTC.

The chain couples TRBV2 to TRBJ2-7; 7 bases align to TRBD2. With V trimmed by 6 bases and J by 5 bases, 7 bases remained unmatched. CDR3 length: 13 residues. Germline V gives CDR1 SNHLY, CDR2 FYNNEI. CDR3 DNA: TGTGCCAGCAGGAGCGGGACCAGGGACGAGCAGTACTTC. It codes for CASRSGTRDEQYF.

The table lists this clone with a few counts. The chain recombines TRBV4-1 with TRBJ1-3; 7 bases are shared with TRBD1. CDR3 length: 19 amino acids. Germline CDR1 reads MGHRA; CDR2 reads YSYEKL. J gave up 2 bases and V 4 bases, and 17 bases lay outside the gene matches. The CDR3 reads CASSRLGGRGASPGNTIYF. The CDR3, as DNA: TGCGCCAGCAGCCGCCTGGGGGGCAGGGGGGCATCACCTGGAAACACCATATATTTT.

The CDR3 sequence is CAWSAQSGIGYTF. In DNA, the CDR3 is TGTGCCTGGAGTGCACAGTCGGGAATTGGCTACACCTTC. The chain is built from TRBV30 and TRBJ1-2, with D hard to call. The CDR3 runs 13 residues. V lost 1 base to trimming and J lost 7 bases, with 13 bases between them. Germline-derived CDR1 and CDR2 are GTSNPN and SVGIG (reference sequence).

The V call is TRBV29-1, the J call TRBJ1-2; no clear D. Germline V lookup: CDR1 SQVTM, CDR2 ANQGSEA. The CDR3 sequence is 13 residues long. Trimming pared 3 bases from V and 4 bases from J, leaving 12 bases between. CDR3 loop: CSVDSEGPYGYTF. The CDR3 DNA is TGCAGCGTTGACTCGGAGGGTCCCTATGGCTACACCTTC.

The chain joins TRBV29-1 to TRBJ1-5, with TRBD1 identical over 7 bases. J lost 6 bases, V lost 3 bases, and 5 bases had no gene match. This CDR3 has 13 amino acids. Germline values: CDR1 SQVTM, CDR2 ANQGSEA. The CDR3, as DNA: TGCAGCGTTGACAGGGGGGTGGGTCAGCCCCAGCATTTT. Protein: CSVDRGVGQPQHF.

For this clone: This sample also contains other DNA sequences that code for the same CDR3. This chain joins TRBV7-7 and TRBJ2-7, with 13 bases that match TRBD2. Germline V CDR1 and CDR2: SSHAT, FNYEAQ (reference sequence). This CDR3 has 14 residues. With V trimmed by 5 bases and J by 7 bases, 5 bases remained unmatched. The CDR3 DNA sequence: TGTGCCAGCAGCCCCTCGGGACTAGCGGGGGAGCAGTACTTC. Residues: CASSPSGLAGEQYF.

This clone was seen more than once but under ten times. The V call is TRBV6-1, the J call TRBJ2-6, with a weak D call TRBD1 (6 bases). CDR1 and CDR2 from the germline V gene are MNHNS and SASEGT. V dropped 4 bases and J dropped 0 bases, with 13 bases sitting between them. The CDR3 has 17 amino acids. This CDR3 reads CASSGQAAGSGANVLTF. Written as DNA, the CDR3 is TGTGCCAGCAGTGGACAGGCCGCGGGCTCTGGGGCCAACGTCCTGACTTTC.

The V call is TRBV7-2, the J call TRBJ2-1, with a possible D match to TRBD2 (6 bases). There are 16 residues in the CDR3. Trimming stripped 0 bases from V and 2 bases from J, with 11 bases between. Looked up from germline, CDR1 is SGHTA and CDR2 is FQGNSA. CDR3 sequence reads: CASSLAGTPAYNEQFF. CDR3 in DNA: TGTGCCAGCAGCTTAGCCGGGACTCCCGCCTACAATGAGCAGTTCTTC.

The chain recombines TRBV19 with TRBJ1-3; D gene uncertain. CDR3 length: 13 residues. V shed 7 bases and J shed 2 bases, with 9 bases lying between them. Looked up from germline, CDR1 is LNHDA and CDR2 is SQIVND (reference sequence). The CDR3 sequence is CASNGVAGNTIYF. In nucleotides, the CDR3 is TGTGCCAGTAACGGGGTGGCTGGAAACACCATATATTTT.

The genes are TRBV9 and TRBJ1-5; weak D call: TRBD1 (6 bases). Trimming removed 7 bases at V and 7 bases at J, with 18 bases between. From germline, CDR1 is SGDLS and CDR2 YYNGEE. The CDR3 loop spans 14 amino acids. The CDR3 coding sequence is TGTGCCAGCGCACGTGGGGGGGGGACACAGCCCCAGCATTTT. Translating gives CASARGGGTQPQHF.

The V gene is TRBV6-6, the J gene TRBJ2-2, with a weak D call TRBD2 (6 bases). The CDR3 totals 14 residues. CDR1 is MNHNY and CDR2 is SVGAGI in the germline V gene (reference sequence). Trimming took off 2 bases at V and 2 bases at J, with 6 bases between the two ends. CDR3 nucleotides: TGTGCCAGCAGTTACGGACTAAACACCGGGGAGCTGTTTTTT. It codes for CASSYGLNTGELFF.

In DNA form, the CDR3 reads TGTGCCAGCAGTGATAGGCGACAGGGGAATCAGCCCCAGCATTTT. Translated, it gives CASSDRRQGNQPQHF. V is TRBV6-1 and J is TRBJ1-5, with 8 bases matching TRBD1. The CDR3 runs 15 residues. The V gene's germline CDR1 is MNHNS and CDR2 SASEGT. The V and J ends lost 3 bases and 4 bases, in that order; junction bases with no gene match: 5.

The chain has TRBV19 and TRBJ2-7; 8 positions agree with TRBD1. Looked up from germline, CDR1 is LNHDA and CDR2 is SQIVND (reference sequence). The CDR3 length is 13 residues. The V segment lost 10 bases and the J segment 2 bases; nucleotides outside the gene matches: 7. The DNA of the CDR3 is TGTGCCACCTTGGACAGGGTTACCTACGAGCAGTACTTC. Protein product: CATLDRVTYEQYF.

The V gene is TRBV2, the J gene TRBJ2-5, with D maybe TRBD1 (6 bases). Trimming pared 10 bases from V and 1 base from J, leaving 10 bases between. Germline lookup yields CDR1 SNHLY and CDR2 FYNNEI. The CDR3 has 12 amino acids. In nucleotides, the CDR3 is TGTGCCACAGGACAGATCCAAGAGACCCAGTACTTC. Protein product: CATGQIQETQYF.

This clone was picked up a small number of times. This chain uses TRBV6-5 with TRBJ2-7; D is ambiguous. Per germline, CDR1 MNHEY and CDR2 SVGAGI. The CDR3 spans 13 residues. The germline V and J ends were trimmed by 5 bases and 2 bases, with 10 bases remaining between them. The CDR3 is CASSIHRAYEQYF. The CDR3 nucleotides are TGTGCCAGCAGTATCCACAGAGCCTACGAGCAGTACTTC.

This chain connects TRBV6-5 to TRBJ2-7, with unresolved D. The CDR3 runs to 12 residues. V was clipped by 6 bases and J by 3 bases, with 9 bases between them. The germline CDR1 and CDR2 sequences are MNHEY and SVGAGI. The CDR3 DNA sequence: TGTGCCAGCAGCCAGAATGGCTACGAGCAGTACTTC. It yields the protein CASSQNGYEQYF.